This is a list of T cell receptor beta chains from one sample in a study of T cell responses to AZD1222 COVID-19 vaccine. Assay used: immunoSEQ multiplex PCR; TCRdb lists only in-frame clones, some missing. The sample yields about 150,000 clones, approximately 90% seen once. The sample was peripheral blood, taken 28 days after the second AZD1222 dose. The receptor source for this set is an adult who received the AZD1222 COVID-19 vaccine. The CDR3 runs from the conserved cysteine through the conserved F or W. D genes are given only for firm matches. Clone size is given for some rows only: seen once, a few or many times, or a class if the clone is expanded.

CDR3aa	CDR3nt	abundance	v_gene	j_gene	d_gene
CASSPYRGYEQYF	TGTGCCAGCAGCCCCTACAGGGGTTACGAGCAGTACTTC	.	TRBV11-2	TRBJ2-7	TRBD1
CASSLARDRPNYGYTF	TGTGCCAGCAGCTTAGCTCGGGACAGACCTAACTATGGCTACACCTTC	.	TRBV11-2	TRBJ1-2	TRBD1
CASSLGEAGTNSPLHF	TGTGCCAGCAGCTTAGGGGAGGCCGGGACGAATTCACCCCTCCACTTT	.	TRBV7-8	TRBJ1-6	.
CASSPVGEGYTF	TGCGCCAGCAGCCCGGTGGGGGAAGGCTACACCTTC	.	TRBV5-1	TRBJ1-2	.
CASSQERGSAPFGGGELFF	TGTGCCAGCAGCCAAGAGCGCGGGAGCGCCCCCTTCGGAGGCGGGGAGCTGTTTTTT	few	TRBV14	TRBJ2-2	TRBD2
CSARRDSLAFF	TGCAGTGCTCGTAGGGACAGTCTGGCTTTCTTT	.	TRBV20-1	TRBJ1-1	TRBD1
CASSPQGSGAPYNEQFF	TGTGCCAGCAGCCCTCAAGGTAGCGGGGCCCCCTACAATGAGCAGTTCTTC	.	TRBV5-4	TRBJ2-1	TRBD2
CASSQDGSNSPLHF	TGTGCCAGCAGCCAAGACGGCAGTAATTCACCCCTCCACTTT	.	TRBV4-2	TRBJ1-6	.
CASSRRNRETQYF	TGCGCCAGCAGCCGCCGAAATAGGGAGACCCAGTACTTC	.	TRBV4-1	TRBJ2-5	.
CASRGQEMETQYF	TGTGCCAGCAGAGGACAGGAGATGGAGACCCAGTACTTC	.	TRBV27	TRBJ2-5	TRBD1
CASSSGPSGSYEQYF	TGTGCCAGCAGCTCCGGGCCCTCGGGATCCTACGAGCAGTACTTC	.	TRBV5-8	TRBJ2-7	.
CASSYGGEQYF	TGTGCCAGCAGTTACGGAGGGGAGCAGTACTTC	.	TRBV6-6	TRBJ2-7	.
CASSISGQGSYEQYF	TGTGCCAGTAGTATTTCCGGACAGGGTTCCTACGAGCAGTACTTC	.	TRBV19	TRBJ2-7	TRBD1
CASSLAVAGGSYEQYF	TGTGCCAGCAGCTTAGCGGTAGCGGGAGGTTCCTACGAGCAGTACTTC	.	TRBV11-2	TRBJ2-7	TRBD2
CASSSTRTTVYEQYF	TGTGCCAGCAGCTCAACGAGGACAACCGTCTACGAGCAGTACTTC	.	TRBV7-8	TRBJ2-7	.
CASSHPGQLNQPQHF	TGCGCCAGCAGCCATCCCGGACAGCTCAATCAGCCCCAGCATTTT	.	TRBV4-1	TRBJ1-5	.
CASSLSGRGEQYF	TGTGCCAGCAGTTTATCGGGGCGAGGAGAGCAGTACTTC	.	TRBV27	TRBJ2-7	.
CASSPLDRGSSGYTF	TGTGCCAGCTCACCCCTGGACAGGGGATCTTCTGGCTACACCTTC	.	TRBV18	TRBJ1-2	TRBD1
CSASKGGDSYEQYF	TGCAGTGCTAGTAAAGGGGGCGACTCCTACGAGCAGTACTTC	.	TRBV20-1	TRBJ2-7	TRBD1
CASSRRVDRGTEAFF	TGCGCCAGCAGCCGGAGGGTAGACAGGGGTACTGAAGCTTTCTTT	.	TRBV5-1	TRBJ1-1	TRBD1
CASSQAGLADTQYF	TGTGCCAGCAGCCAAGCAGGGTTGGCAGATACGCAGTATTTT	.	TRBV3-1/TRBV3-2	TRBJ2-3	.
CASSYSRGVSEAFF	TGTGCCAGCAGTTACTCGAGGGGGGTCTCTGAAGCTTTCTTT	.	TRBV6-5	TRBJ1-1	.
CASSLLGQPNTEAFF	TGCGCCAGCAGCTTGCTCGGGCAACCGAACACTGAAGCTTTCTTT	once	TRBV5-1	TRBJ1-1	.
CASSLGGGGQGQPQHF	TGCGCCAGCAGCTTGGGGGGCGGGGGCCAAGGGCAGCCCCAGCATTTT	.	TRBV5-1	TRBJ1-5	.
CASSPPGGPVQTQYF	TGTGCCAGCAGCCCTCCCGGGGGACCCGTGCAGACCCAGTACTTC	once	TRBV7-9	TRBJ2-5	.
CAWTEGDYGYTF	TGTGCCTGGACCGAGGGGGACTATGGCTACACCTTC	.	TRBV30	TRBJ1-2	.
CATSREGMQDLNYEQYF	TGTGCCACCAGCAGAGAGGGGATGCAGGACCTTAACTACGAGCAGTACTTC	.	TRBV15	TRBJ2-7	.
CASSYGSGYGYTF	TGTGCCAGCAGTTACGGGTCTGGCTATGGCTACACCTTC	.	TRBV6-5	TRBJ1-2	.
CASSKGNTGELFF	TGTGCCAGTAGTAAGGGGAACACCGGGGAGCTGTTTTTT	.	TRBV19	TRBJ2-2	.
CASSPRKGELFF	TGTGCCAGCAGCCCCAGAAAAGGGGAGCTGTTTTTT	.	TRBV12-3/TRBV12-4	TRBJ2-2	.
CASSRGFIYEQYF	TGTGCCAGCAGCCGCGGATTCATCTACGAGCAGTACTTC	.	TRBV7-8	TRBJ2-7	.
CASSPRQQETQYF	TGTGCCAGCTCACCAAGACAGCAAGAGACCCAGTACTTC	.	TRBV18	TRBJ2-5	.
CASSYLSQRLENQPQHF	TGTGCCAGCTCGTATCTATCCCAGCGTCTCGAAAATCAGCCCCAGCATTTT	.	TRBV18	TRBJ1-5	.
CASSDETGGWTEAFF	TGTGCCAGCAGTGATGAGACAGGGGGATGGACTGAAGCTTTCTTT	.	TRBV6-1	TRBJ1-1	TRBD1
CASSLGQNTEAFF	TGTGCCAGCAGCTTAGGGCAGAACACTGAAGCTTTCTTT	.	TRBV7-6	TRBJ1-1	.
CASSLRTGEGDQPQHF	TGTGCCAGCAGCCTGCGGACAGGGGAAGGTGATCAGCCCCAGCATTTT	.	TRBV7-2	TRBJ1-5	TRBD1
CASSQDLYGYTF	TGTGCCAGCAGCCAGGACCTCTATGGCTACACCTTC	.	TRBV5-4	TRBJ1-2	.
CASSYRDRGYEQYF	TGTGCCAGCAGTTACCGGGACAGGGGCTACGAGCAGTACTTC	.	TRBV6-5	TRBJ2-7	TRBD1
CASSPAGQGAVEKLFF	TGTGCCAGCTCACCGGCGGGACAGGGGGCGGTTGAAAAACTGTTTTTT	.	TRBV18	TRBJ1-4	TRBD1
CASTLGGTTNQPQHF	TGTGCCAGCACCCTAGGCGGGACAACTAATCAGCCCCAGCATTTT	.	TRBV7-2	TRBJ1-5	.
CASSYTLQGDTEAFF	TGTGCCAGCAGTTACACCCTCCAGGGGGACACTGAAGCTTTCTTT	.	TRBV6-5	TRBJ1-1	TRBD1
CASSRRDSSYEQYF	TGTGCCAGCAGCCGCCGGGACAGCTCCTACGAGCAGTACTTC	.	TRBV3-1/TRBV3-2	TRBJ2-7	TRBD1
CASSLGGLNEQFF	TGTGCCAGCAGCCTCGGGGGGCTCAATGAGCAGTTCTTC	.	TRBV7-9	TRBJ2-1	.
CTSSPLAGTSQYGGLETQYF	TGCACCAGCAGCCCCCTGGCCGGGACTAGCCAGTACGGGGGGCTGGAGACCCAGTACTTC	.	TRBV1	TRBJ2-5	.
CASIGQGGNSPLHF	TGCGCCAGCATTGGACAGGGGGGAAATTCACCCCTCCACTTT	.	TRBV23-1	TRBJ1-6	TRBD1
CASSEASDMNTEAFF	TGTGCCAGCAGCGAGGCGAGTGACATGAACACTGAAGCTTTCTTT	.	TRBV9	TRBJ1-1	.
CASSLSPSADTQYF	TGCGCCAGCAGCTTGTCTCCCAGCGCAGATACGCAGTATTTT	.	TRBV5-1	TRBJ2-3	.
CASSSGRGEANVLTF	TGTGCCAGCAGCTCGGGAAGAGGAGAGGCCAACGTCCTGACTTTC	.	TRBV7-9	TRBJ2-6	.
CASREQMNTEAFF	TGCGCCAGCCGAGAACAGATGAACACTGAAGCTTTCTTT	few	TRBV5-1	TRBJ1-1	.
CASSLFMVSDSNQPQHF	TGTGCCAGCAGCTTGTTTATGGTCTCTGATAGCAATCAGCCCCAGCATTTT	once	TRBV5-5	TRBJ1-5	.
CASTDRVYEQYF	TGTGCCAGCACCGACAGGGTCTACGAGCAGTACTTC	once	TRBV12-3/TRBV12-4	TRBJ2-7	TRBD1
CASRTVPEGNQPQHF	TGTGCCAGCAGGACCGTCCCGGAAGGCAATCAGCCCCAGCATTTT	.	TRBV6-5	TRBJ1-5	.
CASSEQRNLNEKLFF	TGTGCCAGTAGTGAACAGCGAAATCTAAATGAAAAACTGTTTTTT	.	TRBV19	TRBJ1-4	.
CASSRGKGLNEQFF	TGTGCCAGCAGTAGAGGAAAGGGTCTGAATGAGCAGTTCTTC	.	TRBV6-5	TRBJ2-1	.